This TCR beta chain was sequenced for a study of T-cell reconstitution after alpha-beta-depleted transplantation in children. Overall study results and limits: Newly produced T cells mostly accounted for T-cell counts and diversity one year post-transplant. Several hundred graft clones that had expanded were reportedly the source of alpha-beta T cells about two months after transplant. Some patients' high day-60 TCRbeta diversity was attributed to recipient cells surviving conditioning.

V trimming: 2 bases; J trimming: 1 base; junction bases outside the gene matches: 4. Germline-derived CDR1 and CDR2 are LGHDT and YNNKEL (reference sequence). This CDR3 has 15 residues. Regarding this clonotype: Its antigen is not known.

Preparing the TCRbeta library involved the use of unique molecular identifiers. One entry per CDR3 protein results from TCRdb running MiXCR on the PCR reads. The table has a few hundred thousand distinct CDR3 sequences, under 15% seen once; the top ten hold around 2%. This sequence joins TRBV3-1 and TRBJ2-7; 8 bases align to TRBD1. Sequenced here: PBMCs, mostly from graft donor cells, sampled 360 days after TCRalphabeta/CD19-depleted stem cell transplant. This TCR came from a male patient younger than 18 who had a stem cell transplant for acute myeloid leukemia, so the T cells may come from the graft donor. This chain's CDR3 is CASSQYGTGSYEQYF. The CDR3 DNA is TGTGCCAGCAGCCAATATGGGACAGGTTCCTACGAGCAGTACTTC.